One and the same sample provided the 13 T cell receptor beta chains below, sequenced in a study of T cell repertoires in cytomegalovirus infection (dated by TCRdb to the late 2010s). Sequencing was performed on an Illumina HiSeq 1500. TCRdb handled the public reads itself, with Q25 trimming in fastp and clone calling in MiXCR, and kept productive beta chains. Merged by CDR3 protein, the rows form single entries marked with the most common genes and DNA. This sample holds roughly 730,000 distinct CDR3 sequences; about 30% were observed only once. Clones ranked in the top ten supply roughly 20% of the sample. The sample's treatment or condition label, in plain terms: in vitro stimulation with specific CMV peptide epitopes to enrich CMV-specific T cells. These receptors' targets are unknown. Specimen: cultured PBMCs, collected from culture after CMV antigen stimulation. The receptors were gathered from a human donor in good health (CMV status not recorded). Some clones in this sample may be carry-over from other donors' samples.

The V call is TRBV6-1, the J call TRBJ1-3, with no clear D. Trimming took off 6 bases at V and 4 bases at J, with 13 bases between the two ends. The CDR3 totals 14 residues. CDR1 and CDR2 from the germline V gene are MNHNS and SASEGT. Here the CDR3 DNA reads TGTGCCAGCAGGAAAGCGGCAATGGGAAACACCATATATTTT. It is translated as CASRKAAMGNTIYF.

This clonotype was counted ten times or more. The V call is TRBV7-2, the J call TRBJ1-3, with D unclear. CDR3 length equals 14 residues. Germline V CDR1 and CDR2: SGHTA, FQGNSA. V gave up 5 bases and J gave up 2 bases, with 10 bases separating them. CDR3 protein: CASSPWITGNTIYF. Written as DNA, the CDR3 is TGTGCCAGCAGCCCATGGATAACTGGAAACACCATATATTTT. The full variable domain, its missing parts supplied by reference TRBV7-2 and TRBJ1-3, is GAGVSQSPSNKVTEKGKDVELRCDPISGHTALYWYRQSLGQGLEFLIYFQGNSAPDKSGLPSDRFSAERTGGSVSTLTIQRTQQEDSAVYLCASSPWITGNTIYFGEGSWLTVV.

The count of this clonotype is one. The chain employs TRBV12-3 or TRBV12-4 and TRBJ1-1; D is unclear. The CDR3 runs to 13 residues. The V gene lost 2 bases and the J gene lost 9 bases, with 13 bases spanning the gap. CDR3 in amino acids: CASSLSQSVQAFF. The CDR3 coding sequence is TGTGCCAGCAGTTTATCACAATCCGTGCAAGCTTTCTTT.

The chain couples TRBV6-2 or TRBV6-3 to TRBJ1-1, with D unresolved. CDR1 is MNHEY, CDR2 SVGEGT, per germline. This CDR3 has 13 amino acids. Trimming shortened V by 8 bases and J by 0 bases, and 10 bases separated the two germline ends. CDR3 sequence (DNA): TGTGCCAGCGGCCGGACGGTGAACACTGAAGCTTTCTTT. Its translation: CASGRTVNTEAFF.

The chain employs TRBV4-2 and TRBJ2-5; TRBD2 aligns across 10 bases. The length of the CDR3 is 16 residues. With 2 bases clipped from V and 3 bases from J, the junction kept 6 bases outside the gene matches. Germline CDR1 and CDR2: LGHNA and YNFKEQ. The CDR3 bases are TGTGCCAGCAGCCAACCGGCTGGGACTAGCGAAGAGACCCAGTACTTC. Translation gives CASSQPAGTSEETQYF.

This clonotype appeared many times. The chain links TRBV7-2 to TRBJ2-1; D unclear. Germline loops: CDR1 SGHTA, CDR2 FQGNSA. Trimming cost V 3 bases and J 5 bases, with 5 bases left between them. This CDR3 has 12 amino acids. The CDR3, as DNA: TGTGCCAGCAGCTTCGGTAACAATGAGCAGTTCTTC. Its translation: CASSFGNNEQFF.

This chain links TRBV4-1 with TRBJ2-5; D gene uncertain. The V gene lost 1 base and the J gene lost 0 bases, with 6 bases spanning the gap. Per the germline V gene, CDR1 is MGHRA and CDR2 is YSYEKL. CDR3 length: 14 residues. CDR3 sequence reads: CASSQAPHQETQYF. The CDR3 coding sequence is TGCGCCAGCAGCCAAGCTCCACACCAAGAGACCCAGTACTTC.

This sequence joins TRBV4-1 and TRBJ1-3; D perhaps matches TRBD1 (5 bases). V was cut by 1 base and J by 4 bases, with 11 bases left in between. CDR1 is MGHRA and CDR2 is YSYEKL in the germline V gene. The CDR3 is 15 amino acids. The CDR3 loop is CASSQGGAIGNTIYF. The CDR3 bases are TGCGCCAGCAGCCAAGGTGGGGCGATCGGAAACACCATATATTTT.

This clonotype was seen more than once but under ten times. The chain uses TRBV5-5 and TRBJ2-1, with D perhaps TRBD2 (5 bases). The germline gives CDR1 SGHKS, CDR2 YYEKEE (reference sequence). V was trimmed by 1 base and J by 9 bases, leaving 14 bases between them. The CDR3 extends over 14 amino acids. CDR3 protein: CASSLPRARGEQFF. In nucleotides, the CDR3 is TGTGCCAGCAGCTTGCCCCGGGCCCGGGGTGAGCAGTTCTTC.

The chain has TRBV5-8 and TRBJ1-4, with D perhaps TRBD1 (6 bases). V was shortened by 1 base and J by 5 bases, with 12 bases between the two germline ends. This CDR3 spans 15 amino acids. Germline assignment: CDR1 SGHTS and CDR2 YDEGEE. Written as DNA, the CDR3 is TGTGCCAGCAGCTTGTGGACAGCTGGCAATGAAAAACTGTTTTTT. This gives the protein CASSLWTAGNEKLFF. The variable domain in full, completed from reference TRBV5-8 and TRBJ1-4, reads EAGVTQSPTHLIKTRGQQATLRCSPISGHTSVYWYQQALGLGLQFLLWYDEGEERNRGNFPPRFSGRQFPNYSSELNVNALELEDSALYLCASSLWTAGNEKLFFGSGTQLSVL.

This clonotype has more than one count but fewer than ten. CDR3 protein: CASREETALVEAFF. In DNA, the CDR3 is TGTGCCAGCAGGGAAGAGACGGCCTTGGTTGAAGCTTTCTTT. The chain is built from TRBV12-3 or TRBV12-4 and TRBJ1-1; no clear D gene. This CDR3 comprises 14 residues. Trimming removed 6 bases at V and 7 bases at J, with 18 bases between.

Here the CDR3 DNA reads TGTGCCAGCAGCTTAGCAGGGAACGATTCACCCCTCCACTTT. Its translation: CASSLAGNDSPLHF. The genes are TRBV7-9 and TRBJ1-6; D not resolved. V shed 0 bases and J shed 8 bases, with 8 bases lying between them. Germline V gene data show CDR1 as SEHNR and CDR2 as FQNEAQ (reference sequence). The CDR3 is made up of 14 amino acids.

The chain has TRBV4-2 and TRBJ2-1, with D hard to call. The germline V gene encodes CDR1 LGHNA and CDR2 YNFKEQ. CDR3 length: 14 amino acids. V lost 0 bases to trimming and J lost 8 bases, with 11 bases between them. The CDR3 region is CASSQDLGKDEQFF. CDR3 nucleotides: TGTGCCAGCAGCCAAGATCTAGGGAAGGATGAGCAGTTCTTC.